This TCR beta chain was obtained from a study of T cells in Graves' hyperthyroidism and ophthalmopathy. Study-level points and caveats: Most expanded thyroid clonotypes above 0.001 recurred in blood.

TCR beta CDR3 sequences were amplified from RNA transcripts. The TCR CDR3 was amplified in a first-round RT-PCR using the HTBI primer set. In TCRdb, the multiplex PCR reads were re-called with MiXCR into one record per CDR3 protein. The sample includes hundreds of thousands of distinct CDR3 sequences, around 16% of them seen just once. This clonotype was counted between two and nine times. Its target is not known. The germline gives CDR1 MNHNS, CDR2 SASEGT. Trimming at V came to 5 bases and at J to 3 bases, leaving 9 bases not matched to a gene. The CDR3 totals 16 residues. Across 18 months, stable Graves' hyperthyroidism was marked by no progression to ophthalmopathy.

This chain links TRBV6-1 with TRBJ1-3; TRBD1 aligns across 8 bases. This sequence was found in a young woman with Graves' hyperthyroidism. Sequenced input: blood. DNA for the CDR3: TGTGCCAGCAGTTATAGGACAGGGAATAATGGAAACACCATATATTTT. It is translated as CASSYRTGNNGNTIYF.